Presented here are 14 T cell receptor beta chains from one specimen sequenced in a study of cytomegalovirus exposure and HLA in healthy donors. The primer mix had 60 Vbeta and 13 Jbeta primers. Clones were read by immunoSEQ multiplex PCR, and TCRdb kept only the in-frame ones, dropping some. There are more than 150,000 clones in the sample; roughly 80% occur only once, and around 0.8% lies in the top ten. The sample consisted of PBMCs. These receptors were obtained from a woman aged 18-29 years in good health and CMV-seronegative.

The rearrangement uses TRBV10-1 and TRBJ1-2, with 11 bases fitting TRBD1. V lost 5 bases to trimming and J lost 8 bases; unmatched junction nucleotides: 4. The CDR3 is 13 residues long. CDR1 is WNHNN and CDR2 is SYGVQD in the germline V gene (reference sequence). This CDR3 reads CASSTGQGVGYTF. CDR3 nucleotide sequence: TGCGCCAGCAGTACGGGACAGGGGGTCGGCTACACCTTC.

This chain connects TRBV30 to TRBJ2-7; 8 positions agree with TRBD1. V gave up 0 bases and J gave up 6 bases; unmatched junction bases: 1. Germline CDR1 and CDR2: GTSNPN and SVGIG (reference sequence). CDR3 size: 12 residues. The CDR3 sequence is CAWSVQGAEQYF. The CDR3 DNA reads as TGTGCCTGGAGTGTCCAGGGGGCCGAGCAGTACTTC. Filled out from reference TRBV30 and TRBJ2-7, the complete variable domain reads SQTIHQWPATLVQPVGSPLSLECTVEGTSNPNLYWYRQAAGRGLQLLFYSVGIGQISSEVPQNLSASRPQDRQFILSSKKLLLSDSGFYLCAWSVQGAEQYFGPGTRLTVT.

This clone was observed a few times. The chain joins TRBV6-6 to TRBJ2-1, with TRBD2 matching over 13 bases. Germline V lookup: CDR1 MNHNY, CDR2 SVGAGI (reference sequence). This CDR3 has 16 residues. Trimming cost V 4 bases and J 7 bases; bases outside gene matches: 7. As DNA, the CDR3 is TGTGCCAGCAGTTTTGGACTAGCGGGAGTCAATAATGAGCAGTTCTTC. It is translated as CASSFGLAGVNNEQFF.

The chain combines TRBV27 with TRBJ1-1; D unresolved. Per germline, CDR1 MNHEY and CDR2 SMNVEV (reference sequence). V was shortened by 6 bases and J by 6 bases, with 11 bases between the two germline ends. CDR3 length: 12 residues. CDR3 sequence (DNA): TGTGCCAGCAGAAAGAACCGGGCTGAAGCTTTCTTT. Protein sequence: CASRKNRAEAFF.

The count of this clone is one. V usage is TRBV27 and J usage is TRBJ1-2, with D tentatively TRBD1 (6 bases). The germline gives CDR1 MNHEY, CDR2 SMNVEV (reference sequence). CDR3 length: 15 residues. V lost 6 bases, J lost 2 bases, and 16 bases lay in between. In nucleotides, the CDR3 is TGTGCCAGCAGCCCACAGGGAAGATTAAACTATGGCTACACCTTC. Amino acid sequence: CASSPQGRLNYGYTF.

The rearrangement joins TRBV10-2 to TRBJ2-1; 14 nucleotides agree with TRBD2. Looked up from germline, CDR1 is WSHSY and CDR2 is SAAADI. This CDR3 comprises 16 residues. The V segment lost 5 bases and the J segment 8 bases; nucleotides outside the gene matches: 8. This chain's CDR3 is CASSSPGTSGSHEQFF. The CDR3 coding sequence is TGCGCCAGCAGTTCTCCCGGGACTAGCGGGAGCCATGAGCAGTTCTTC.

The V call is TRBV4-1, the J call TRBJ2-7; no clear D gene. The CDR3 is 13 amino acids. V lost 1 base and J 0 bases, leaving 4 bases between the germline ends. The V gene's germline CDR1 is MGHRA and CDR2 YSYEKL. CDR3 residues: CASSQGSSYEQYF. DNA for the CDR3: TGCGCCAGCAGCCAAGGTAGCTCCTACGAGCAGTACTTC.

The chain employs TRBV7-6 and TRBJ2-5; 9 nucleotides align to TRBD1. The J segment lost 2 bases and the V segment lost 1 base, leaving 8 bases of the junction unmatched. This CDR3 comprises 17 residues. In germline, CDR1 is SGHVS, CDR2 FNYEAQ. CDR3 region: CASSLEWPGQGQETQYF. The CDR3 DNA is TGTGCCAGCAGCTTAGAATGGCCGGGACAGGGTCAAGAGACCCAGTACTTC.

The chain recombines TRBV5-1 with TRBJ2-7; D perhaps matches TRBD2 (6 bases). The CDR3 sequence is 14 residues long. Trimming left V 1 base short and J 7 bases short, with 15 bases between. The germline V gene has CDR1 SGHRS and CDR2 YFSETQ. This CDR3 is CASSLWDSGEEQYF. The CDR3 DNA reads TGCGCCAGCAGCTTGTGGGATAGCGGTGAAGAGCAGTACTTC.

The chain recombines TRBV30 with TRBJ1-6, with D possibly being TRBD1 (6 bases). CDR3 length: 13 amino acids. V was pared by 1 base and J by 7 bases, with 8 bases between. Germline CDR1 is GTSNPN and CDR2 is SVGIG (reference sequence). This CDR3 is CAWSDQGNSPLHF. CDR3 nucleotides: TGTGCCTGGAGTGATCAGGGGAATTCACCCCTCCACTTT.

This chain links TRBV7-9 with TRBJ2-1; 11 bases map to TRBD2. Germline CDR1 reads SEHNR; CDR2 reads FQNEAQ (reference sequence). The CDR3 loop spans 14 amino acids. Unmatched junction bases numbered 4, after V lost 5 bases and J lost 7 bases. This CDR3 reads CASSPGTSGNEQFF. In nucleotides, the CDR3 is TGTGCCAGCAGCCCAGGGACTAGCGGTAATGAGCAGTTCTTC. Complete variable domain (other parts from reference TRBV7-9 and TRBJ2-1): DTGVSQNPRHKITKRGQNVTFRCDPISEHNRLYWYRQTLGQGPEFLTYFQNEAQLEKSRLLSDRFSAERPKGSFSTLEIQRTEQGDSAMYLCASSPGTSGNEQFFGPGTRLTVL.

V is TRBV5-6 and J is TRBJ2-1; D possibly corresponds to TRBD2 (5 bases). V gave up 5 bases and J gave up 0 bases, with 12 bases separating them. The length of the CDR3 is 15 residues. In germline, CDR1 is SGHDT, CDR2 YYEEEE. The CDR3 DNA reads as TGTGCCAGCAGTTCGGACTTTAGCTCCTACAATGAGCAGTTCTTC. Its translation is CASSSDFSSYNEQFF.

The CDR3 loop reads CASRLTGDTEAFF. CDR3 coding DNA: TGCGCCAGCAGGTTGACGGGGGACACTGAAGCTTTCTTT. This chain uses TRBV5-1 with TRBJ1-1, with D possibly TRBD1 on 5 matching bases. The CDR3 runs to 13 residues. Looked up from germline, CDR1 is SGHRS and CDR2 is YFSETQ. V lost 5 bases and J lost 3, with 11 bases in between. Full variable domain (remainder filled in from reference TRBV5-1 and TRBJ1-1): KAGVTQTPRYLIKTRGQQVTLSCSPISGHRSVSWYQQTPGQGLQFLFEYFSETQRNKGNFPGRFSGRQFSNSRSEMNVSTLELGDSALYLCASRLTGDTEAFFGQGTRLTVV.

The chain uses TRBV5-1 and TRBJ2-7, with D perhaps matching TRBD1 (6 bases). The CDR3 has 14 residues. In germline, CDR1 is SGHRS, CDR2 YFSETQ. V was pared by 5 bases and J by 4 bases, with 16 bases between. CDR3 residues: CASRAGWGQYEQYF. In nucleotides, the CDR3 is TGCGCCAGCAGGGCCGGGTGGGGGCAGTACGAGCAGTACTTC. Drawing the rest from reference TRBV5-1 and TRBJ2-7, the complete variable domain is KAGVTQTPRYLIKTRGQQVTLSCSPISGHRSVSWYQQTPGQGLQFLFEYFSETQRNKGNFPGRFSGRQFSNSRSEMNVSTLELGDSALYLCASRAGWGQYEQYFGPGTRLTVT.